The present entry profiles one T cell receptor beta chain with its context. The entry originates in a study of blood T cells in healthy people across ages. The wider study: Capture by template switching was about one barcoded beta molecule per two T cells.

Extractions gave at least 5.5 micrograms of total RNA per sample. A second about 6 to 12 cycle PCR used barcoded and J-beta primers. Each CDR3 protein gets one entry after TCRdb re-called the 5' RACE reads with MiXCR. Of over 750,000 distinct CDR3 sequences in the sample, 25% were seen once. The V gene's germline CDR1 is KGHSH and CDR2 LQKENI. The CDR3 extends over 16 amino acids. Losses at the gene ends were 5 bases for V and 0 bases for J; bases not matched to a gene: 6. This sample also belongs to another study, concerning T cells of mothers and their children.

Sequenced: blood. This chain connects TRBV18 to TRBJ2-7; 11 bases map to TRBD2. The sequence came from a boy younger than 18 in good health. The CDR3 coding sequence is TGTGCCAGCTCAGTCCTAGCGGGAGGCCGCTCCTACGAGCAGTACTTC. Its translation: CASSVLAGGRSYEQYF.